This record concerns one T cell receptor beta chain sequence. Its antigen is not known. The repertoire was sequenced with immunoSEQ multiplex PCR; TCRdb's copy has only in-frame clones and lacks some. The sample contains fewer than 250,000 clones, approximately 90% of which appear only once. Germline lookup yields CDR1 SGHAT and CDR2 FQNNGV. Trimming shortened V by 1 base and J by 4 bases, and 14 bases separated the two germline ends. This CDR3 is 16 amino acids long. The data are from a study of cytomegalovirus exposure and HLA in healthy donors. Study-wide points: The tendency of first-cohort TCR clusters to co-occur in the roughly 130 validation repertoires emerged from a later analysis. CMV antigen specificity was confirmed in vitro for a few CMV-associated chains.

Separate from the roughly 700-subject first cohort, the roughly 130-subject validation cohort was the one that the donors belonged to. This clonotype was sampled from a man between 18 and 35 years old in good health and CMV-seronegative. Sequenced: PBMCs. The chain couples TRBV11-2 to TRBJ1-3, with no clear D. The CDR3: CASSLAYRVSGNTIYF. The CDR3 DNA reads TGTGCCAGCAGCTTAGCGTATCGGGTTTCAGGAAACACCATATATTTT.